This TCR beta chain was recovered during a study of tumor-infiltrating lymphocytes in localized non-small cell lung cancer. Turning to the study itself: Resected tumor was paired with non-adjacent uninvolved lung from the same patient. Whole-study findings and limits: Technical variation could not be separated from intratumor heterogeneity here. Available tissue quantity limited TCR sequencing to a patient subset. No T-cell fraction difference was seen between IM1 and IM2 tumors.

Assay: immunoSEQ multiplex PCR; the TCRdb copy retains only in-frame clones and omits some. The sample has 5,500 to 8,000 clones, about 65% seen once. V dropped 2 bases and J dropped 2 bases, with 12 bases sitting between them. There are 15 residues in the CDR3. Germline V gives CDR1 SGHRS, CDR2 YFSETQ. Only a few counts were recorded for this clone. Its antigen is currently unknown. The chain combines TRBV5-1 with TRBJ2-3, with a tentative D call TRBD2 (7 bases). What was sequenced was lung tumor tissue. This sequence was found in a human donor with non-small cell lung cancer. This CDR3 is CASSLRGAYTDTQYF. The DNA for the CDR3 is TGCGCCAGCAGCTTACGGGGGGCTTACACAGATACGCAGTATTTT.